This TCR beta chain originates from a study of blood T cell repertoires in COVID-19. About the study: The United States, Italy and Spain supplied acute and convalescent COVID-19 samples. PBMCs, B-cell-depleted T cells, or T cells were the source of the cDNA or gDNA that made up the material.

Authors' data handling: Amplification of reference gene primers provided the estimated nucleated cell counts. Profiled with immunoSEQ multiplex PCR; TCRdb holds only in-frame clones, not every one. V and J calls and clone size are given by that table; D and trimming were obtained from the DNA. The profile shows about 90,000 clones, more than 65% of them singletons. The CDR3 has 15 amino acids. Germline V gene lookup returns CDR1 SGHTA and CDR2 FQGNSA. Trimming cost V 2 bases and J 5 bases, with 12 bases left between them. The sequence was obtained from a man aged 55-75 years with acute or convalescent COVID-19. The sequenced sample consisted of peripheral blood. The V call is TRBV7-2, the J call TRBJ2-2; D perhaps matches TRBD2 (6 bases). The CDR3 protein is CASSLFDGGTGELFF. The DNA of the CDR3 is TGTGCCAGCAGCTTATTCGACGGGGGAACCGGGGAGCTGTTTTTT.